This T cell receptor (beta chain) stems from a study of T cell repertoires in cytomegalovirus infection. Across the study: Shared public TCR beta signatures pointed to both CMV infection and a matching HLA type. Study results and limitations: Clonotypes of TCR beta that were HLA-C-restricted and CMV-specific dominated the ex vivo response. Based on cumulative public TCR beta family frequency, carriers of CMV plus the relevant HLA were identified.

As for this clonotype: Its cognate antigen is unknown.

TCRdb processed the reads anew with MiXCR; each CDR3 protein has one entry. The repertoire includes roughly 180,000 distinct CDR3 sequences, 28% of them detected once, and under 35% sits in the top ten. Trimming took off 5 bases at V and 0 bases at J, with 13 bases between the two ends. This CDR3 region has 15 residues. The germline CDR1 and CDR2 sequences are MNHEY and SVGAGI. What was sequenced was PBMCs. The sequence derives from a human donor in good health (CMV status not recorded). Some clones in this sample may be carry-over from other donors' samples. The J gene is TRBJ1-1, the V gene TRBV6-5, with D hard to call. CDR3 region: CASSPRTTMNTEAFF. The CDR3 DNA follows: TGTGCCAGCAGTCCGAGGACCACTATGAACACTGAAGCTTTCTTT.